Below are 20 T cell receptor beta chains sequenced from a single sample in a study of cytomegalovirus exposure and HLA in healthy donors. Method: immunoSEQ multiplex PCR; TCRdb's copy keeps in-frame clones and lacks some. The table includes 200,000 to 250,000 clones, over 80% detected once. The sequenced sample was PBMCs. The source of these receptors is a woman aged 18 to 35 in good health and CMV-seronegative.

The rearrangement joins TRBV5-4 to TRBJ1-3, with unresolved D. Trimming removed 4 bases from V and 2 bases from J, with 10 bases in between. The germline CDR1 and CDR2 sequences are SGHNT and YYREEE (reference sequence). This CDR3 spans 14 amino acids. The DNA of the CDR3 is TGTGCCAGCAGCCAGGAAGTTCCTGGAAACACCATATATTTT. This translates into CASSQEVPGNTIYF.

The genes are TRBV5-6 and TRBJ2-7; perhaps TRBD1 as D (6 bases). The germline V gene encodes CDR1 SGHDT and CDR2 YYEEEE. V dropped 2 bases and J dropped 5 bases, with 14 bases sitting between them. The CDR3 runs to 14 residues. Here the CDR3 DNA reads TGTGCCAGCAGCTTTGGGGCTACAGGGAACGAGCAGTACTTC. Its protein is CASSFGATGNEQYF. Supplemented by reference TRBV5-6 and TRBJ2-7, the full variable domain reads DAGVTQSPTHLIKTRGQQVTLRCSPKSGHDTVSWYQQALGQGPQFIFQYYEEEERQRGNFPDRFSGHQFPNYSSELNVNALLLGDSALYLCASSFGATGNEQYFGPGTRLTVT.

The chain is built from TRBV30 and TRBJ2-1; D is uncertain. The V gene's germline CDR1 is GTSNPN and CDR2 SVGIG (reference sequence). The V and J ends lost 2 bases and 6 bases respectively, with 17 bases between them. The CDR3 has 15 amino acids. The CDR3 nucleotides are TGTGCCTGGAGTCCCCTAGGAGCTCCGACCAATGAGCAGTTCTTC. It encodes CAWSPLGAPTNEQFF.

This chain links TRBV6-5 with TRBJ1-2; D remains unclear. The V end lost 2 bases, the J end lost 5 bases, and 12 bases lay between the germline ends. Germline values: CDR1 MNHEY, CDR2 SVGAGI. This CDR3 comprises 14 residues. DNA for the CDR3: TGTGCCAGCAGTTACCACCCGGGAAAATATGGCTACACCTTC. Protein product: CASSYHPGKYGYTF.

Points on this clone: The junction departs from germline at one end; a sequencing error may be responsible. The CDR3, as DNA: TGTGCCAGCAGTTTGGGGGACAGGATCCATGGCTACACCTTC. This codes for CASSLGDRIHGYTF. The rearrangement links TRBV5-6 to TRBJ1-2; 8 bases line up with TRBD1. There are 14 residues in the CDR3. Germline CDR1 is SGHDT and CDR2 is YYEEEE.

V is TRBV7-8 and J is TRBJ2-1, with 8 bases lining up with TRBD1. CDR3 length: 15 amino acids. Unmatched junction bases numbered 15, after V lost 5 bases and J lost 12 bases. Germline V gene sequence: CDR1 SGHVS, CDR2 FQNEAQ. The CDR3 DNA sequence: TGTGCCAGCAGCCCTCAGGGGGCTCCTACGGACGGGCAGTTCTTC. It specifies CASSPQGAPTDGQFF.

This clone appeared a single time. The chain couples TRBV19 to TRBJ2-5, with unresolved D. Deletions cut 1 base from V and 0 bases from J, with 9 bases between. Germline V gene data show CDR1 as LNHDA and CDR2 as SQIVND (reference sequence). The CDR3 consists of 15 residues. CDR3 nucleotide sequence: TGTGCCAGTAGTATAGCTCCGAGCAACCAAGAGACCCAGTACTTC. Encoded protein: CASSIAPSNQETQYF.

The chain couples TRBV4-1 to TRBJ2-2; TRBD1 matches at 11 bases. Germline V gene data show CDR1 as MGHRA and CDR2 as YSYEKL. V trimming: 8 bases; J trimming: 0 bases; junction bases outside the gene matches: 5. The CDR3 runs 16 residues. The CDR3 spells CASRRTGGPNTGELFF. CDR3 bases: TGCGCCAGCCGCCGGACAGGGGGCCCGAACACCGGGGAGCTGTTTTTT.

The genes are TRBV30 and TRBJ1-1; a weak D match, TRBD1 (6 bases). Trimming removed 0 bases from V and 5 bases from J, with 25 bases in between. Germline CDR1 GTSNPN, CDR2 SVGIG (reference sequence). The CDR3 consists of 18 residues. This chain's CDR3 is CAWSVFVMPPGGRTEAFF. The CDR3 DNA follows: TGTGCCTGGAGTGTATTCGTTATGCCACCCGGGGGGCGAACTGAAGCTTTCTTT.

The rearrangement uses TRBV2 and TRBJ2-1, with 12 bases aligning to TRBD2. The V segment lost 2 bases and the J segment 8 bases; nucleotides outside the gene matches: 10. This CDR3 comprises 17 residues. Germline V gives CDR1 SNHLY, CDR2 FYNNEI. CDR3 residues: CASSERLAGGPVDEQFF. CDR3 coding DNA: TGTGCCAGCAGTGAAAGGCTAGCGGGAGGGCCCGTAGATGAGCAGTTCTTC.

The chain links TRBV27 to TRBJ1-2; D not certain. V lost 5 bases, J lost 0 bases, and 16 bases lay in between. Looked up from germline, CDR1 is MNHEY and CDR2 is SMNVEV (reference sequence). CDR3 length equals 16 residues. The CDR3 is CASSPSPSWSNYGYTF. Written as DNA, the CDR3 is TGTGCCAGCAGTCCCTCCCCCAGTTGGTCTAACTATGGCTACACCTTC.

The chain uses TRBV28 and TRBJ2-7, with D uncertain. Trimming left V 6 bases short and J 5 bases short, with 14 bases between. CDR3 length: 13 residues. Germline V lookup: CDR1 MDHEN, CDR2 SYDVKM. The CDR3 nucleotides read TGTGCCAGCAGAAATGTTGTAAACAACGAGCAGTACTTC. Encoded protein: CASRNVVNNEQYF.

The rearrangement uses TRBV11-2 and TRBJ2-3; 8 bases fit TRBD2. The CDR3 has 18 residues. CDR1 SGHAT and CDR2 FQNNGV come from the germline V gene. V lost 1 base, J lost 4 bases, and 13 bases stayed unmatched. Here the CDR3 DNA reads TGTGCCAGCAGCTTAGTACACGGGGGGGGGAGTGGTGCAGATACGCAGTATTTT. This codes for CASSLVHGGGSGADTQYF.

V is TRBV2 and J is TRBJ1-1; 8 bases fit TRBD1. The germline gives CDR1 SNHLY, CDR2 FYNNEI. The CDR3 sequence is 14 residues long. J lost 8 bases, V lost 6 bases, and 11 bases had no gene match. The CDR3 region is CASRAPGGFYEAFF. In nucleotides, the CDR3 is TGTGCCAGCAGAGCCCCAGGGGGCTTTTACGAAGCTTTCTTT.

Worth noting for this clone: Within the sample, other DNA sequences also encode this same CDR3. The chain joins TRBV29-1 to TRBJ2-5, with 10 nucleotides matching TRBD1. This CDR3 is 15 amino acids long. Looked up from germline, CDR1 is SQVTM and CDR2 is ANQGSEA. After removal of 5 bases from V and 7 bases from J, the junction contained 13 bases not matched to a gene. This CDR3 is CSVLPRGGQGRTQYF. For the CDR3, the DNA is TGCAGCGTTCTCCCCCGGGGGGGACAGGGGCGGACCCAGTACTTC.

This clone has only a few counts. The chain is built from TRBV10-1 and TRBJ2-7, with 10 bases fitting TRBD2. Trimming took 5 bases from V and 0 from J; bases not matched to a gene: 7. Germline V gene sequence: CDR1 WNHNN, CDR2 SYGVQD (reference sequence). CDR3 length equals 16 residues. CDR3 sequence reads: CASSPISGRASYEQYF. In DNA, the CDR3 is TGCGCCAGCAGTCCCATCAGCGGGAGGGCCTCCTACGAGCAGTACTTC.

This clone came up a few times. The chain employs TRBV7-9 and TRBJ2-7, with D unresolved. Between the trimmed V and J ends, which lost 4 bases and 5 bases, there was a span of 9 bases. This CDR3 has 12 residues. Germline V CDR1 and CDR2: SEHNR, FQNEAQ (reference sequence). DNA for the CDR3: TGTGCCAGCAGCTCGTCAGGTAACGAGCAGTACTTC. It specifies CASSSSGNEQYF.

The CDR3 coding sequence is TGCAGCGTTGAACCTCTAAGACGGGATTCTGAAGCTTTCTTT. Translated, it gives CSVEPLRRDSEAFF. This sequence joins TRBV29-1 and TRBJ1-1; D gene uncertain. This CDR3 is built from 14 residues. Germline V gene lookup returns CDR1 SQVTM and CDR2 ANQGSEA. V was shortened by 2 bases and J by 6 bases, with 16 bases between the two germline ends.

The genes are TRBV5-1 and TRBJ1-1, with a tentative D call TRBD1 (6 bases). Germline CDR1 SGHRS, CDR2 YFSETQ. CDR3 size: 14 residues. V was cut by 2 bases and J by 3 bases, with 11 bases left in between. The CDR3 here is CASSLSSGDTEAFF. CDR3 DNA: TGCGCCAGCAGCTTATCCTCAGGGGACACTGAAGCTTTCTTT.

The chain employs TRBV25-1 and TRBJ1-2; tentatively, D is TRBD1 (5 bases). Trimming removed 6 bases at V and 4 bases at J, with 24 bases between. The CDR3 is 17 amino acids. Per germline, CDR1 MGHDK and CDR2 SYGVNS. In DNA form, the CDR3 reads TGTGCCAGCAGCCCATCAGTCGGGGGACTGGACCGCTATGGCTACACCTTC. Translating gives CASSPSVGGLDRYGYTF.